These 6 T cell receptor beta chains were sequenced from one sample in a study of Ad26.COV2.S vaccination and SARS-CoV-2 variants. The repertoire was sequenced with immunoSEQ multiplex PCR; TCRdb's copy has only in-frame clones and lacks some. Of around 400,000 clones in the sample, 89% were seen once. Treatment here: roughly 18 received Ad26.COV2.S at low or high dose, single or two shots; a few received placebo; per-sample allocation not given. Sample collection was performed on day 63 after the first vaccine or placebo injection. The source material was peripheral blood, sampled in a trial of Ad26.COV2.S vaccine versus placebo. The receptor source for this set is a person between 18 and 65 years old who received the Ad26.COV2.S COVID-19 vaccine or a placebo.

This rearrangement joins TRBV24-1 to TRBJ2-7, with 7 bases identical to TRBD1. This CDR3 region has 16 residues. CDR1 and CDR2 from the germline V gene are KGHDR and SFDVKD. The trim removed 4 bases at V and 0 bases at J, leaving 8 bases unmatched. CDR3 DNA sequence: TGTGCCACCAGTGACTCAGGGACAGCGAGCTCCTACGAGCAGTACTTC. Amino acid sequence: CATSDSGTASSYEQYF.

The chain combines TRBV30 with TRBJ1-4; TRBD1 is a possible D gene (5 bases). This CDR3 has 16 residues. Germline values: CDR1 GTSNPN, CDR2 SVGIG (reference sequence). Trimming cost V 2 bases and J 2 bases, with 15 bases left between them. CDR3 DNA sequence: TGTGCCTGGAGTCACCTCTCGGGGCTCACTAATGAAAAACTGTTTTTT. As protein: CAWSHLSGLTNEKLFF.

The genes are TRBV6-5 and TRBJ2-3, with D perhaps TRBD1 (6 bases). With 6 bases removed from V and 7 bases from J, the gap between germline ends came to 11 bases. The CDR3 is 12 amino acids. Per the germline V gene, CDR1 is MNHEY and CDR2 is SVGAGI. CDR3: CASRDRQHTQYF. The CDR3 region has the DNA TGTGCCAGCAGGGACAGACAGCATACGCAGTATTTT.

The chain is built from TRBV6-5 and TRBJ1-3; maybe TRBD1 (5 bases). Germline V gene lookup returns CDR1 MNHEY and CDR2 SVGAGI. This CDR3 region has 15 residues. Trimming stripped 4 bases from V and 4 bases from J, with 14 bases between. The CDR3 nucleotides are TGTGCCAGCAGTTCGGCCGGGACTTCAGGAAACACCATATATTTT. Encoded protein: CASSSAGTSGNTIYF.

The chain couples TRBV24-1 to TRBJ2-7, with 9 positions matching TRBD1. In germline, CDR1 is KGHDR, CDR2 SFDVKD. This CDR3 has 13 residues. Trimming removed 6 bases from V and 2 bases from J; junction bases left unmatched: 1. The CDR3 DNA reads TGTGCCACCAGTAGACAGGGGGCCTACGAGCAGTACTTC. It specifies CATSRQGAYEQYF.

The chain is built from TRBV6-2 or TRBV6-3 and TRBJ2-4; perhaps TRBD1 as D (6 bases). V was cut by 0 bases and J by 2 bases, with 11 bases left in between. Germline assignment: CDR1 MNHEY and CDR2 SVGEGT. The CDR3 contains 16 residues. CDR3 region: CASSYSSTGPKNIQYF. CDR3 nucleotides: TGTGCCAGCAGTTACTCCTCAACAGGGCCCAAAAACATTCAGTACTTC.